A selection of T cell receptor beta chains follows, all from one sample in a study of T cell clusters in autoimmune cytopenias. TCRdb reprocessed the multiplex PCR reads; each CDR3 protein has one entry and no DNA is given. This table lists around 7,000 distinct CDR3 sequences. This sample also belongs to another study, concerning T cell repertoires in aging, cancer and after chemotherapy.

Input material: peripheral blood. The receptors originated from a human donor in good health. The CDR3 runs from the conserved cysteine through the conserved F or W. The listing skips clone size in some rows; elsewhere it reads once, few, many or a size class.

cdr3_aa | j_call | clone_size | v_call
CASSKQGTGELFF | TRBJ2-2 | NA | TRBV19
CASSPGRREQYF | TRBJ2-7 | medium-sized | TRBV19
CASSLRLGRADTQYF | TRBJ2-3 | medium-sized | TRBV12-3/TRBV12-4
CASRLGQHADTQYF | TRBJ2-3 | medium-sized | TRBV6-5
CASSRQGRGVNEQFF | TRBJ2-1 | NA | TRBV12-3/TRBV12-4
CASSLTGRASYEQYF | TRBJ2-7 | medium-sized | TRBV13
CATTPDRELTDTQYF | TRBJ2-3 | NA | TRBV15
CASSPGDGANVLTF | TRBJ2-6 | NA | TRBV6-2/TRBV6-3
CATSSGGADTGELFF | TRBJ2-2 | medium-sized | TRBV15
CATSDWTGLGGELFF | TRBJ2-2 | NA | TRBV24-1
CASMGLAGGHTDTQYF | TRBJ2-3 | NA | TRBV6-4
CASSLALGQATEQFF | TRBJ2-1 | medium-sized | TRBV7-9
CASNRTPRAMNTEAFF | TRBJ1-1 | NA | TRBV6-1
CASSPTGGSNEKLFF | TRBJ1-4 | NA | TRBV18
CASSPRYDRGSGNEQFF | TRBJ2-1 | NA | TRBV5-3
CSVGAGTEAFF | TRBJ1-1 | medium-sized | TRBV29-1
CASSYSWGANYGYTF | TRBJ1-2 | NA | TRBV6-5
CASIFSGRLHF | TRBJ1-6 | NA | TRBV6-4
CASSEKRGITDTQYF | TRBJ2-3 | NA | TRBV6-1
CASSSLEGGEQFF | TRBJ2-1 | medium-sized | TRBV6-6
CASSLVGTGEREQYF | TRBJ2-7 | NA | TRBV5-4
CASSYSRLHEQYF | TRBJ2-7 | medium-sized | TRBV6-5
CASSPRTGYWYEQYF | TRBJ2-7 | medium-sized | TRBV6-5
CAWSAFSGDLKAQNKNTEAFF | TRBJ1-1 | NA | TRBV30
CASSSFGTEGTQYF | TRBJ2-5 | NA | TRBV5-4
CASSYRTGGFYEQYF | TRBJ2-7 | medium-sized | TRBV13
CASSLFRAGGQGDQPQHF | TRBJ1-5 | NA | TRBV12-3/TRBV12-4
CASSSTGESPYEQYF | TRBJ2-7 | NA | TRBV6-2/TRBV6-3
CASSGGGADNSPLHF | TRBJ1-6 | medium-sized | TRBV6-1
CSGLRASTGELFF | TRBJ2-2 | medium-sized | TRBV29-1
CASSAYRGRYEQYF | TRBJ2-7 | NA | TRBV6-2/TRBV6-3
CASSLYREDEQFF | TRBJ2-1 | NA | TRBV5-1
CASSSLGGSYSPLHF | TRBJ1-6 | NA | TRBV27
CASSVDRNYGYTF | TRBJ1-2 | NA | TRBV19
CASSYRSGANVLTF | TRBJ2-6 | NA | TRBV5-1
CASSLAEGANTEAFF | TRBJ1-1 | NA | TRBV5-1
CASSLGGLQGPSGANVLTF | TRBJ2-6 | medium-sized | TRBV5-4
CAISPGLAGGDNEQFF | TRBJ2-1 | NA | TRBV10-3
CASSYPRLASPRERGGRREQFF | TRBJ2-1 | medium-sized | TRBV6-5
CASSWDRAYEQYF | TRBJ2-7 | medium-sized | TRBV27
CASSFGGFQPQHF | TRBJ1-5 | NA | TRBV12-3/TRBV12-4
CASSIDRRYTEAFF | TRBJ1-1 | medium-sized | TRBV19
CASSESGTLLEKLFF | TRBJ1-4 | NA | TRBV6-1
CASSLSRPPGTQYF | TRBJ2-5 | NA | TRBV27
CASSLGGGYTQYF | TRBJ2-3 | NA | TRBV12-3/TRBV12-4
CAIRDRYYEQYF | TRBJ2-7 | medium-sized | TRBV10-3
CASSDSGENTEAFF | TRBJ1-1 | NA | TRBV6-4
CASSPDREFYSPLHF | TRBJ1-6 | NA | TRBV6-5
CASSRGQEGRGTDTQYF | TRBJ2-3 | NA | TRBV12-3/TRBV12-4